The TCR beta chain described here comes from a study of a mutant IDH1 vaccine in newly diagnosed glioma. Regarding the study as a whole: Among all patients, vaccine-induced immune responses occurred in around 95%.

The germline gives CDR1 MNHNS, CDR2 SASEGT. V lost 7 bases to trimming and J lost 2 bases, with 14 bases between them. The CDR3 is 14 amino acids. The time point: baseline, week 1 (first vaccination visit). Treatment: pre-vaccination baseline after standard-of-care therapy. Concerning this clone itself: Its antigen remains unidentified.

TCRdb's copy holds only in-frame clones and misses some; the assay was immunoSEQ multiplex PCR. The sample has tens of thousands of clones; roughly 80% are singletons. The chain links TRBV6-1 to TRBJ2-5; possibly TRBD2 for D (5 bases). The sequencing here drew on PBMCs, taken from a glioma patient treated with radiotherapy, temozolomide or both. The clonotype originates from a man between 25 and 39 years old with glioma. Written as DNA, the CDR3 is TGTGCCAGCATGACCCGGGGTCAACAAGAGACCCAGTACTTC. Translation gives CASMTRGQQETQYF.